This T cell receptor (beta chain) appears in the sequencing data of a study of OX40 agonist ivuxolimab in advanced cancers. For the study at large: Three patients showed partial responses: one hepatocellular carcinoma and two cutaneous melanoma cases.

Clones were read by immunoSEQ multiplex PCR, and TCRdb kept only the in-frame ones, dropping some. The sample lists around 70,000 clones, about 88% occurring once. CDR3 size: 15 residues. The germline V gene encodes CDR1 MNHNS and CDR2 SASEGT. V dropped 2 bases and J dropped 2 bases, with 11 bases sitting between them. The sequenced sample was CD4+ or CD8+ T cells sorted from blood, obtained in a trial of the OX40 agonist ivuxolimab. This chain joins TRBV6-1 and TRBJ2-3; D may match TRBD1 or TRBD2 (5 bases each). The TCR originated in an adult with an advanced solid tumor such as melanoma, head and neck, liver or kidney cancer. The CDR3 nucleotides read TGTGCCAGCAGTGAAATGAGGGGCTACACAGATACGCAGTATTTT. Translated: CASSEMRGYTDTQYF.